This TCR beta chain was sequenced during a study of cytomegalovirus exposure and HLA in healthy donors. Primers included in the PCR were 60 Vbeta and 13 Jbeta primers. This table comes from immunoSEQ multiplex PCR, and its TCRdb copy is limited to in-frame clones, with some not included. This sample has around 110,000 clones; 9.5% occur once, and the top ten carry about 3%. This clone was detected a few times. Germline CDR1 reads SGHTA; CDR2 reads FQGNSA. V gave up 5 bases and J gave up 8 bases, with 15 bases separating them. The CDR3 extends over 14 amino acids. The sample was PBMCs. This clonotype was obtained from a man aged 25-45 years in good health and CMV-seronegative. The chain uses TRBV7-2 and TRBJ1-4; D possibly corresponds to TRBD1 (5 bases). CDR3 DNA: TGTGCCAGCAGCGAACGATACCCAGGGGAAAAACTGTTTTTT. Translation: CASSERYPGEKLFF.